One sample yielded the 19 T cell receptor beta chains listed below, sequenced in a study of cytomegalovirus exposure and HLA in healthy donors. Primers: 60 Vbeta forward and 13 Jbeta reverse. Sequenced by immunoSEQ multiplex PCR; TCRdb stores in-frame clones only, minus some. The sample lists about 90,000 clones, roughly 80% occurring once. Sequencing input: PBMCs. All receptors come from a boy aged 5-17 years in good health and CMV-seronegative.

V usage is TRBV27 and J usage is TRBJ2-7; D not certain. Looked up from germline, CDR1 is MNHEY and CDR2 is SMNVEV (reference sequence). The V and J ends lost 3 bases and 2 bases respectively, with 8 bases between them. CDR3 length: 13 residues. This chain's CDR3 is CASSFSQAYEQYF. The CDR3 bases are TGTGCCAGCAGTTTTTCGCAGGCCTACGAGCAGTACTTC.

The chain is built from TRBV13 and TRBJ2-5; possible D gene TRBD1, 6 bases. V gave up 5 bases and J gave up 5 bases, with 18 bases separating them. Per the germline V gene, CDR1 is PRHDT and CDR2 is FYEKMQ (reference sequence). This CDR3 comprises 15 residues. CDR3 sequence (DNA): TGTGCCAGCAGCCCCGGCAACAGGGTCAGCGAGACCCAGTACTTC. Protein sequence: CASSPGNRVSETQYF.

This chain joins TRBV4-3 and TRBJ1-1, with TRBD1 identical over 7 bases. The CDR3 is 15 amino acids. The junction had 3 bases not matched to a gene; V was cut back by 1 base and J by 1 base. Germline V gene sequence: CDR1 LGHNA, CDR2 YSLEER. Written as DNA, the CDR3 is TGCGCCAGCAGCCAAGCCGGGACAGCGAACACTGAAGCTTTCTTT. Translated, it gives CASSQAGTANTEAFF.

V is TRBV29-1 and J is TRBJ1-1, with D unclear. Germline V gene data show CDR1 as SQVTM and CDR2 as ANQGSEA. The CDR3 covers 13 residues. The germline V and J ends were trimmed by 6 bases and 2 bases, with 13 bases remaining between them. DNA of the CDR3: TGCAGCGTGGAGGGCGTTTTTAACACTGAAGCTTTCTTT. Translated, it gives CSVEGVFNTEAFF.

The chain carries TRBV13 and TRBJ2-1, with D maybe TRBD1 (6 bases). Germline CDR1 PRHDT, CDR2 FYEKMQ (reference sequence). The CDR3 has 13 amino acids. V was shortened by 5 bases and J by 6 bases, with 11 bases between the two germline ends. The CDR3 sequence: CASSEQGSNEQFF. The CDR3 DNA follows: TGTGCCAGCAGCGAACAGGGTTCCAATGAGCAGTTCTTC.

The sample holds a few counts of this clone. The chain combines TRBV10-3 with TRBJ1-4; a weak D match, TRBD1 (6 bases). The V end was cut by 3 bases, the J end by 2 bases, with 10 bases between. Looked up from germline, CDR1 is ENHRY and CDR2 is SYGVKD. The CDR3 runs 15 residues. In DNA, the CDR3 is TGTGCCATCAGTGACCACAGGGCCACTAATGAAAAACTGTTTTTT. Translating it yields CAISDHRATNEKLFF.

In regard to this clone: This same CDR3 is encoded by further DNA sequences in the sample. This rearrangement joins TRBV19 to TRBJ2-1, with no clear D. The CDR3 is made up of 12 amino acids. Trimming pared 1 base from V and 6 bases from J, leaving 4 bases between. Germline CDR1 LNHDA, CDR2 SQIVND (reference sequence). The CDR3 DNA sequence: TGTGCCAGTAGTATAGGTCGCAATGAGCAGTTCTTC. Residues: CASSIGRNEQFF. Full variable domain (missing parts from reference TRBV19 and TRBJ2-1): DGGITQSPKYLFRKEGQNVTLSCEQNLNHDAMYWYRQDPGQGLRLIYYSQIVNDFQKGDIAEGYSVSREKKESFPLTVTSAQKNPTAFYLCASSIGRNEQFFGPGTRLTVL.

The chain is built from TRBV19 and TRBJ1-5; maybe TRBD1 (6 bases). V was shortened by 6 bases and J by 7 bases, with 10 bases between the two germline ends. The CDR3 runs 12 residues. The germline CDR1 and CDR2 sequences are LNHDA and SQIVND (reference sequence). Written as DNA, the CDR3 is TGTGCCAGTAGCTTAGGACAGCAGCCCCAGCATTTT. Encoded protein: CASSLGQQPQHF.

The chain links TRBV7-8 to TRBJ1-5, with 7 positions matching TRBD1. V shed 5 bases and J 11 bases; nucleotides not matched to a gene: 9. The CDR3 has 13 amino acids. Germline-derived CDR1 and CDR2 are SGHVS and FQNEAQ. The CDR3 loop reads CASSAGPGGTQHF. The CDR3 DNA is TGTGCCAGCAGCGCAGGCCCAGGGGGGACCCAGCATTTT.

The V and J genes are TRBV7-8 and TRBJ2-7; TRBD2 aligns across 9 bases. This CDR3 comprises 16 residues. V gave up 1 base and J gave up 5 bases; unmatched junction bases: 9. Germline CDR1 and CDR2: SGHVS and FQNEAQ. The DNA for the CDR3 is TGTGCCAGCAGCTTAGATAGGGGGGGACTAGCCCACGAGCAGTACTTC. Protein sequence: CASSLDRGGLAHEQYF.

The rearrangement joins TRBV5-1 to TRBJ1-2, with 8 positions matching TRBD1. CDR3 size: 14 residues. Germline CDR1 SGHRS, CDR2 YFSETQ. The junction had 6 bases not matched to a gene; V was cut back by 4 bases and J by 4 bases. CDR3 in DNA: TGCGCCAGCAGCCCGTCCGGGACAGGCTATGGCTACACCTTC. Protein sequence: CASSPSGTGYGYTF. The full variable domain, its missing parts supplied by reference TRBV5-1 and TRBJ1-2, is KAGVTQTPRYLIKTRGQQVTLSCSPISGHRSVSWYQQTPGQGLQFLFEYFSETQRNKGNFPGRFSGRQFSNSRSEMNVSTLELGDSALYLCASSPSGTGYGYTFGSGTRLTVV.

Notes on this clone: The conserved closing phenylalanine or tryptophan is absent in this CDR3, likely reflecting a read error. V usage is TRBV7-9 and J usage is TRBJ1-1; D call uncertain. Trimming shortened V by 1 base and J by 4 bases, and 10 bases separated the two germline ends. The CDR3 has 14 amino acids. Germline CDR1 reads SEHNR; CDR2 reads FQNEAQ (reference sequence). CDR3 DNA: TGTGCCAGCAGCTTAGTTTCGGGGATCACTGAAGCTTTCGTT. Translated, it gives CASSLVSGITEAFV.

J is TRBJ2-3 and V is TRBV7-2, with 8 bases that match TRBD1. Germline V CDR1 and CDR2: SGHTA, FQGNSA. Unmatched junction bases numbered 11, after V lost 8 bases and J lost 4 bases. The length of the CDR3 is 15 residues. This chain's CDR3 is CASRRSRGLSDTQYF. Written as DNA, the CDR3 is TGTGCCAGCCGGAGGAGCAGGGGGCTGTCAGATACGCAGTATTTT.

The V call is TRBV5-1, the J call TRBJ2-2; TRBD2 might be the D (6 bases). Germline values: CDR1 SGHRS, CDR2 YFSETQ. The CDR3 contains 14 residues. V was pared by 3 bases and J by 4 bases, with 10 bases between. The CDR3 loop is CASSWGDGTGELFF. DNA for the CDR3: TGCGCCAGCAGCTGGGGGGACGGCACCGGGGAGCTGTTTTTT.

This clone was counted once. The chain carries TRBV6-5 and TRBJ2-7; 10 bases match TRBD1. Germline CDR1 and CDR2: MNHEY and SVGAGI. Trimming removed 5 bases from V and 4 bases from J; junction bases left unmatched: 5. The CDR3 consists of 14 residues. The CDR3 is CASSETGGLYEQYF. CDR3 in DNA: TGTGCCAGCAGTGAGACAGGGGGCTTGTACGAGCAGTACTTC.

The chain combines TRBV2 with TRBJ1-3; 7 bases are a match to TRBD1. V lost 8 bases, J lost 0 bases, and 7 bases stayed unmatched. CDR1 SNHLY and CDR2 FYNNEI come from the germline V gene. There are 15 residues in the CDR3. The CDR3 DNA is TGTGCCAGCGAGGACAGGCTTTTCTCTGGAAACACCATATATTTT. Its translation: CASEDRLFSGNTIYF.

CDR3 coding DNA: TGTGCCTGGAGTGGAGGGGGCGGGTCACCCCTCCACTTT. Protein: CAWSGGGGSPLHF. The V call is TRBV30, the J call TRBJ1-6; 7 nucleotides match TRBD1. The germline V gene encodes CDR1 GTSNPN and CDR2 SVGIG (reference sequence). CDR3 length: 13 amino acids. The ends lost 1 base at V and 10 bases at J; junction bases unmatched: 4.

The chain carries TRBV30 and TRBJ1-5, with D perhaps matching TRBD1 (6 bases). This CDR3 spans 15 amino acids. The V end lost 0 bases, the J end lost 4 bases, and 13 bases lay between the germline ends. The germline gives CDR1 GTSNPN, CDR2 SVGIG (reference sequence). The CDR3: CAWSVPGTKNQPQHF. CDR3 nucleotide sequence: TGTGCCTGGAGTGTACCCGGGACAAAGAATCAGCCCCAGCATTTT. Full variable domain (rest looked up from reference TRBV30 and TRBJ1-5): SQTIHQWPATLVQPVGSPLSLECTVEGTSNPNLYWYRQAAGRGLQLLFYSVGIGQISSEVPQNLSASRPQDRQFILSSKKLLLSDSGFYLCAWSVPGTKNQPQHFGDGTRLSIL.

This clone occurred once. The chain links TRBV27 to TRBJ1-2; TRBD1 agrees at 11 bases. Germline CDR1 is MNHEY and CDR2 is SMNVEV (reference sequence). The V segment lost 8 bases and the J segment 7 bases; nucleotides outside the gene matches: 6. The CDR3 is 13 residues long. The CDR3 loop is CASGGQGALGYTF. The DNA of the CDR3 is TGTGCCAGCGGCGGACAGGGGGCGCTTGGCTACACCTTC.